This entry concerns a single TCR beta chain. The record originates from a study of technical replicates of blood from several donors. This CDR3 region has 15 residues. Germline assignment: CDR1 SNHLY and CDR2 FYNNEI. Trimming took 3 bases from V and 1 from J, leaving 10 bases between them. The method was immunoSEQ multiplex PCR; TCRdb's version includes in-frame clones alone and lacks a portion of them. The sample holds 50,000 or so clones; 90% to 95% are singletons and the top ten take 3% to 4%. Sequences were obtained from PBMCs. The rearrangement links TRBV2 to TRBJ2-1; tentatively, D is TRBD1 (5 bases). The receptor comes from a human donor in good health. Some clones in this sample may be carry-over from other donors' samples. CDR3 DNA sequence: TGTGCCAGCAGTGATCAGGGTGGATCCTACAATGAGCAGTTCTTC. Its translation: CASSDQGGSYNEQFF.